This TCR beta chain derives from a study of OX40 agonist ivuxolimab in advanced cancers. Baseline, cycle 4 day 1, and cycle 7 day 1 were the blood sampling points. CDR3 size: 16 residues. V lost 4 bases to trimming and J lost 2 bases; unmatched junction nucleotides: 11. Germline V CDR1 and CDR2: SEHNR, FQNEAQ (reference sequence). Study outcomes and limitations: In the 0.1 to 3.0 mg/kg range, CD4+ and CD8+ blood T cells had expanded clonally by week 6. Compared with others, partial responders at 0.1-3.0 mg/kg displayed clonal expansion among the lowest.

Method: immunoSEQ multiplex PCR; TCRdb's copy keeps in-frame clones and lacks some. The sample records around 15,000 clones, almost 85% being singletons. Comments on this clone: Its matching antigen is unknown.

This TCR came from an adult with an advanced solid tumor such as melanoma, head and neck, liver or kidney cancer. This rearrangement joins TRBV7-9 to TRBJ2-7; 7 bases fit TRBD1. Sequencing was performed on CD4+ or CD8+ T cells sorted from blood, taken in a trial of the OX40 agonist ivuxolimab. CDR3 residues: CASSSKTDRRTYEQYF. DNA for the CDR3: TGTGCCAGCAGCTCCAAAACGGACAGGCGCACCTACGAGCAGTACTTC.